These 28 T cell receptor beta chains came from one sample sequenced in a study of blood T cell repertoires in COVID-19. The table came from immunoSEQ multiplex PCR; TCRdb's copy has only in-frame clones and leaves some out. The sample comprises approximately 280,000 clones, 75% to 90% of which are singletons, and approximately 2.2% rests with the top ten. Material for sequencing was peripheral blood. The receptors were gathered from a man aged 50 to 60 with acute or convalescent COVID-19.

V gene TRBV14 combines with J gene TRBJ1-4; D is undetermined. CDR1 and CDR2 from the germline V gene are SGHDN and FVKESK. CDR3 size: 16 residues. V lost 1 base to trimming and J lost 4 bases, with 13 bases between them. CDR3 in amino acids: CASSQVRTALNEKLFF. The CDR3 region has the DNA TGTGCCAGCAGCCAAGTTAGAACCGCCCTTAATGAAAAACTGTTTTTT.

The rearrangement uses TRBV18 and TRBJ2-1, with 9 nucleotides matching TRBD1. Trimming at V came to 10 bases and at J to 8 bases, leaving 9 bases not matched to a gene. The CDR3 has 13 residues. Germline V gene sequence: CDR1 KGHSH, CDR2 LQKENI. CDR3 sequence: CATRDRVNDEQFF. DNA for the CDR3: TGTGCCACCCGGGACAGGGTAAACGATGAGCAGTTCTTC.

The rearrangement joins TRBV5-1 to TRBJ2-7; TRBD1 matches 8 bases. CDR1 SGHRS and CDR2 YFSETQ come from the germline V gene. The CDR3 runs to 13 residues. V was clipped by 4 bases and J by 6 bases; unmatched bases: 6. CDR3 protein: CASSPDREAEQYF. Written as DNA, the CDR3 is TGCGCCAGCAGCCCGGACAGGGAAGCCGAGCAGTACTTC.

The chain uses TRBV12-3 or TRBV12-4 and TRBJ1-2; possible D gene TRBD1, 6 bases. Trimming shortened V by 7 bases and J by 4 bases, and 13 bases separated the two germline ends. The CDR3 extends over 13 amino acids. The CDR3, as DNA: TGTGCCAGCACTGAACAGGGAAGCTATGGCTACACCTTC. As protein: CASTEQGSYGYTF.

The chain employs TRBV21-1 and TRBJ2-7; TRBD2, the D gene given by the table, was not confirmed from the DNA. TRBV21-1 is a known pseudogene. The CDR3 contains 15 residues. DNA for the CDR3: TGTGCCAGCAGCAAAGAGGCGGTCAGCTCCTACGAGCAGTACTTC. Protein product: CASSKEAVSSYEQYF.

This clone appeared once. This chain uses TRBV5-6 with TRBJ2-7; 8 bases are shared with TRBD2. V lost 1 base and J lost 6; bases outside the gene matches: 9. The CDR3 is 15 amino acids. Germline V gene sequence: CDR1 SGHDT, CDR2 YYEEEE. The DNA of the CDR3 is TGTGCCAGCAGCTTGTTCCCGGGACTAGAAGGCGAGCAGTACTTC. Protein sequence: CASSLFPGLEGEQYF.

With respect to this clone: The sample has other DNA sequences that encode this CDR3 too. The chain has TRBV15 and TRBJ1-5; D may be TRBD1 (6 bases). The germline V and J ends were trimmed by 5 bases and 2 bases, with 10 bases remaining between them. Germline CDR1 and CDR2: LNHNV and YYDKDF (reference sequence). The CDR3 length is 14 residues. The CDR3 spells CATSRPGGNQPQHF. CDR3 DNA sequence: TGTGCCACCAGCCGCCCAGGGGGCAATCAGCCCCAGCATTTT.

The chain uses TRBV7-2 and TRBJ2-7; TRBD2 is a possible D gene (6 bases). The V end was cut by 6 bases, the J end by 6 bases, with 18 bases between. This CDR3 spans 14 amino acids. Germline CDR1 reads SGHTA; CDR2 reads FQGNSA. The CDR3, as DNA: TGTGCCAGCAGTTGGGGACGGAGGGGCGGCGAGCAGTACTTC. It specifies CASSWGRRGGEQYF.

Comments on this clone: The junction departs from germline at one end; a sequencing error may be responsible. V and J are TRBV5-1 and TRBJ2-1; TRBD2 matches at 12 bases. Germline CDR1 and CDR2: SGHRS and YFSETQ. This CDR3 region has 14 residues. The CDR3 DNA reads TGCGCCAGCAGCACCGGACTAGCGGGGAGCGCGCCGATCTTC. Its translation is CASSTGLAGSAPIF.

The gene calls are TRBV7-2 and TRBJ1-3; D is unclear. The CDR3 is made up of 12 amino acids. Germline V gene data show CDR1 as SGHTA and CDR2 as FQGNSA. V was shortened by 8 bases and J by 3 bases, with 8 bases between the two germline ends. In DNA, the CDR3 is TGTGCCAGCTCCTCGGTTGGAAACACCATATATTTT. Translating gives CASSSVGNTIYF.

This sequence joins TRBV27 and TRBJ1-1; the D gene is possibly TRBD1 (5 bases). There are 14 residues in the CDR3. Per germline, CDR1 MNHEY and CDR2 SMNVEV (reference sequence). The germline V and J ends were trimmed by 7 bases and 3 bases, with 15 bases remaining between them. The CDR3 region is CASNSQGGHTEAFF. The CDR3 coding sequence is TGTGCCAGCAACTCCCAGGGAGGCCACACTGAAGCTTTCTTT.

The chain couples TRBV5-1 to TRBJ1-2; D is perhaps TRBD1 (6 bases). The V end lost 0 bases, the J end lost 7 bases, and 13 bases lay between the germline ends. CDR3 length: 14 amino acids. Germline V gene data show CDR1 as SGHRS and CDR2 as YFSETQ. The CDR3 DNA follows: TGCGCCAGCAGCTTGGAATTGACAGGAGGTGGCTACACCTTC. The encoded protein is CASSLELTGGGYTF.

The CDR3 DNA reads TGTGCCAGCAGCCAGACGGGACAGGGGGCAGATGAGCAGTTCTTC. Amino acids: CASSQTGQGADEQFF. The chain employs TRBV3-1 (or the pseudogene TRBV3-2) and TRBJ2-1, with 12 bases lining up with TRBD1. Germline CDR1 and CDR2: LGHDT and YNNKEL (reference sequence). The CDR3 totals 15 residues. V shed 3 bases and J 8 bases; nucleotides not matched to a gene: 5.

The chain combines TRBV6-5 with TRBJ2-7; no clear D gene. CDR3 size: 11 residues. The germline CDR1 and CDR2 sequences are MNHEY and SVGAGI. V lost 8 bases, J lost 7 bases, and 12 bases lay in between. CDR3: CASGPSGEQYF. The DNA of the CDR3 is TGTGCCAGCGGGCCCTCTGGGGAGCAGTACTTC.

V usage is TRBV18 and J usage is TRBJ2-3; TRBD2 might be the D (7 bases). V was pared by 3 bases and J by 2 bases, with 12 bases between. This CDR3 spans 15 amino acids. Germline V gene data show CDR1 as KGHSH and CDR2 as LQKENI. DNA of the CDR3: TGTGCCAGCTCACCGGGGGGGCCCCCCACAGATACGCAGTATTTT. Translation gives CASSPGGPPTDTQYF.

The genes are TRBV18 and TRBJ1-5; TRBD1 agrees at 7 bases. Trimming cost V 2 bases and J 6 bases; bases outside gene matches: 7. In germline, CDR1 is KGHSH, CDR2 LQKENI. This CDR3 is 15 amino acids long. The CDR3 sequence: CASSPVHRGGQPQHF. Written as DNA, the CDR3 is TGTGCCAGCTCACCAGTTCACAGGGGTGGTCAGCCCCAGCATTTT.

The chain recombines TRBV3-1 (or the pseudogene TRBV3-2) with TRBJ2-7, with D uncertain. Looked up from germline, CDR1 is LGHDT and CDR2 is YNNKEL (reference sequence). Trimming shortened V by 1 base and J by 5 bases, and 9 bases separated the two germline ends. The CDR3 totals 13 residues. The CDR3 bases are TGTGCCAGCAGCCAAGTACGTGGCCACGAGCAGTACTTC. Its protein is CASSQVRGHEQYF.

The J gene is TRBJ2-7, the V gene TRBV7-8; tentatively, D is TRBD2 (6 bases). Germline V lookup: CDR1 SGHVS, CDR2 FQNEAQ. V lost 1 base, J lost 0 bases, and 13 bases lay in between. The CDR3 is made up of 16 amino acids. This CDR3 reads CASSLVERVSSYEQYF. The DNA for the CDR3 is TGTGCCAGCAGCTTAGTTGAGCGGGTGAGCTCCTACGAGCAGTACTTC.

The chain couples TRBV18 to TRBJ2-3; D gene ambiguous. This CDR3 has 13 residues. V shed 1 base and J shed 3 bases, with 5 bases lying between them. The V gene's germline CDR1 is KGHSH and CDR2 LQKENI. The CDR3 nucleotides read TGTGCCAGCTCACCACGAGTAACAGATACGCAGTATTTT. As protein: CASSPRVTDTQYF.

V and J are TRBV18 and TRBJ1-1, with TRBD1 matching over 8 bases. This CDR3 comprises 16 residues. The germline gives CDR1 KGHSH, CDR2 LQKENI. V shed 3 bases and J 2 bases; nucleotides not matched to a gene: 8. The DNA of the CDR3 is TGTGCCAGCTCACCTCCGGACAGGGAGGTAAACACTGAAGCTTTCTTT. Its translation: CASSPPDREVNTEAFF.

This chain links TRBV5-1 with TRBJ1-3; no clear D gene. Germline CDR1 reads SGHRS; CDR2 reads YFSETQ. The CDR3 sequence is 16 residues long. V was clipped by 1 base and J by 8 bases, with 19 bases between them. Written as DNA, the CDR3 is TGCGCCAGCAGCTTGAGGCAGCCTGGGCTAATAGACACCATATATTTT. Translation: CASSLRQPGLIDTIYF.

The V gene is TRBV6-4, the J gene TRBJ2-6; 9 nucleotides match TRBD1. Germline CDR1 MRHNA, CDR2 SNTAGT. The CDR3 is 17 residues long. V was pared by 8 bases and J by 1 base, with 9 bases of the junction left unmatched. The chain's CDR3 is CASSPGTGSSGANVLTF. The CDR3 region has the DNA TGTGCCAGCTCTCCCGGGACAGGGAGTTCTGGGGCCAACGTCCTGACTTTC.

The CDR3 protein is CASSLLTGSGQETQYF. The CDR3 nucleotides are TGTGCCAGCAGCTTGCTTACAGGGTCGGGTCAAGAGACCCAGTACTTC. This chain connects TRBV5-5 to TRBJ2-5; maybe TRBD1 (6 bases). V was clipped by 1 base and J by 2 bases, with 15 bases between them. Looked up from germline, CDR1 is SGHKS and CDR2 is YYEKEE (reference sequence). The CDR3 spans 16 residues. Full variable domain (missing parts from reference TRBV5-5 and TRBJ2-5): DAGVTQSPTHLIKTRGQQVTLRCSPISGHKSVSWYQQVLGQGPQFIFQYYEKEERGRGNFPDRFSARQFPNYSSELNVNALLLGDSALYLCASSLLTGSGQETQYFGPGTRLLVL.

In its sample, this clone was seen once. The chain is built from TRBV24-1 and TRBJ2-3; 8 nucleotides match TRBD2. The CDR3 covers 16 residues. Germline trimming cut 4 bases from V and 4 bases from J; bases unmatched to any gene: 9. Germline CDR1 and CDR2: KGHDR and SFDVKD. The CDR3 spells CATSDPGLEIADTQYF. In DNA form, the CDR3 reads TGTGCCACCAGTGACCCGGGACTAGAGATTGCAGATACGCAGTATTTT.

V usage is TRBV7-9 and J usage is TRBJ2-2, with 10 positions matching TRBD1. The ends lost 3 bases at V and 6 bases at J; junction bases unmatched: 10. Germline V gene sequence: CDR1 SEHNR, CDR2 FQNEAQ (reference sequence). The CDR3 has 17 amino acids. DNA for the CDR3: TGTGCCAGCAGCTTGAAGCCGGGACAGGGGTTGTCCGGGGAGCTGTTTTTT. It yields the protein CASSLKPGQGLSGELFF.

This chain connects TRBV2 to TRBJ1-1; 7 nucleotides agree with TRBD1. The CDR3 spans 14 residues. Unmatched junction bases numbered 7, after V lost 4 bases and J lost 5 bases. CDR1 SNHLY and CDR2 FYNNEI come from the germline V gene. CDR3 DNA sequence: TGTGCCAGCAGTGGAGGCAGGGGGTGGACTGAAGCTTTCTTT. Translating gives CASSGGRGWTEAFF. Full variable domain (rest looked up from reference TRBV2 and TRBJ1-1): EPEVTQTPSHQVTQMGQEVILRCVPISNHLYFYWYRQILGQKVEFLVSFYNNEISEKSEIFDDQFSVERPDGSNFTLKIRSTKLEDSAMYFCASSGGRGWTEAFFGQGTRLTVV.

The CDR3 protein is CSVTRTYNEQFF. The CDR3 bases are TGCAGCGTCACCAGGACCTACAATGAGCAGTTCTTC. This rearrangement joins TRBV29-1 to TRBJ2-1; no clear D gene. Germline CDR1 is SQVTM and CDR2 is ANQGSEA. The CDR3 spans 12 residues. The V gene lost 6 bases and the J gene lost 2 bases, with 8 bases spanning the gap.

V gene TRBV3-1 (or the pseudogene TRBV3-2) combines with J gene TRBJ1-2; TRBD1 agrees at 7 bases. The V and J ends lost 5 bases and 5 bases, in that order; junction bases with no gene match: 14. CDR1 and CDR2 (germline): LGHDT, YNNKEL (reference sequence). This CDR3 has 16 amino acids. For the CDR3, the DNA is TGTGCCAGCAGCAACTCGATATTCACAGGGGTTTATGGCTACACCTTC. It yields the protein CASSNSIFTGVYGYTF.